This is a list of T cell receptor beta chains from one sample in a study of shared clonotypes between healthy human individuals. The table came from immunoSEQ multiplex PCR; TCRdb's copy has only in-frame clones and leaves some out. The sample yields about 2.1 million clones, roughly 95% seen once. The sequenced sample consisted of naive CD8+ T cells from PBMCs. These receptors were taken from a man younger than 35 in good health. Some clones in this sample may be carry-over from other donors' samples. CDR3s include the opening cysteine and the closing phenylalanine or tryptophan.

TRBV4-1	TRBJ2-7	CASSPRRGLKDEQYF
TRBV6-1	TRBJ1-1	CASSEDFRTGNTEAFF
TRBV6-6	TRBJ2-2	CASLAGATGELFF
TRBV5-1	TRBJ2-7	CASSTGDSWEQYF
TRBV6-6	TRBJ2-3	CASSPFRVADTQYF
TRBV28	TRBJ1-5	CASSPSPGHLIGAQHF
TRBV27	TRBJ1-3	CASSTSDGISGNTIYF
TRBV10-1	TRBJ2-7	CASSEKGLGGGQYF
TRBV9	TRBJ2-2	CASSVASYNTGELFF
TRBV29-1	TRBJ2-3	CSVLGGQSTDTQYF
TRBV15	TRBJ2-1	CATSRDRDSPYYNEQFF
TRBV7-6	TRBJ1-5	CASTLGGSRYSNQPQHF
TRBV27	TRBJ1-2	CASSLLSPQGDNYGYTF
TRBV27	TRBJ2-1	CASSPRTGGFNEQFF
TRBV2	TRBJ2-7	CASSAFGAGGYEQYF
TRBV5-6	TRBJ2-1	CASSLGQGTYNEQFF
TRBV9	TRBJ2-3	CASSPGWGGSTDTQYF
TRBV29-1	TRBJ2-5	CSVEAWDRFKETQYF
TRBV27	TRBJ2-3	CASSLFPTSATSTDTQYF
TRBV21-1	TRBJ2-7	CASSKVPYLQYEQYF
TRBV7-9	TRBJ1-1	CASKGGNTEAFF
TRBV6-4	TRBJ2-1	CASTTKIDPPNNEQFF
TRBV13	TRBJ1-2	CASSLGKSNYGYTF
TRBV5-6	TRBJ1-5	CASSRARRHLSNQPQHF
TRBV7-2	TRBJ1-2	CASSFRQGFGYTF
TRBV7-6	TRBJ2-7	CASSLGVPGTRAYEQYF